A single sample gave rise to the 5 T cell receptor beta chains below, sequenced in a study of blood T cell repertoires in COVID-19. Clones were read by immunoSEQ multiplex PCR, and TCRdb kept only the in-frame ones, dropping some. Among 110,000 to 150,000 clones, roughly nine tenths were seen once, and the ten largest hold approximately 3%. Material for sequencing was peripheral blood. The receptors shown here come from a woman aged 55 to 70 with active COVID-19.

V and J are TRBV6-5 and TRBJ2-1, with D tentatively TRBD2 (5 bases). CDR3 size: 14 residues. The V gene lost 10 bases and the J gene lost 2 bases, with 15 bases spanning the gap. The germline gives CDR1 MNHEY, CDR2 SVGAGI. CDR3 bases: TGTGCCACCACCCCTAGCAGAGCCTACAATGAGCAGTTCTTC. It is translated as CATTPSRAYNEQFF.

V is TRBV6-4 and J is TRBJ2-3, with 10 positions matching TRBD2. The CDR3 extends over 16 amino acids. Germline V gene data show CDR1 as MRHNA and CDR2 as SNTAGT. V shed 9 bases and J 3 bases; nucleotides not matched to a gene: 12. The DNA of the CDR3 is TGTGCCAGTGTTGAAGCGGGAGGGAAAGGGACAGATACGCAGTATTTT. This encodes CASVEAGGKGTDTQYF.

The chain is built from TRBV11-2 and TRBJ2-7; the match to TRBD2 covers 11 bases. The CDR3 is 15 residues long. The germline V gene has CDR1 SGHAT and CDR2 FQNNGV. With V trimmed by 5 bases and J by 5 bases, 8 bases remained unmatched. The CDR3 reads CASSRNSGRDHEQYF. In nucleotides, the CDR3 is TGTGCCAGCAGCCGAAATAGCGGGAGGGACCACGAGCAGTACTTC. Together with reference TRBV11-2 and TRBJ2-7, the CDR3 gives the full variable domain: EAGVAQSPRYKIIEKRQSVAFWCNPISGHATLYWYQQILGQGPKLLIQFQNNGVVDDSQLPKDRFSAERLKGVDSTLKIQPAKLEDSAVYLCASSRNSGRDHEQYFGPGTRLTVT.

CDR3 loop: CASSYRQGQTRYNEQFF. The CDR3 nucleotides read TGTGCCAGCAGCTACAGACAGGGACAGACTCGATACAATGAGCAGTTCTTC. The chain has TRBV7-8 and TRBJ2-1, with TRBD1 matching over 7 bases. Germline lookup yields CDR1 SGHVS and CDR2 FQNEAQ. CDR3 length: 17 amino acids. The V gene end was trimmed by 4 bases and the J gene end by 4 bases; junction bases not matched to a gene: 13.

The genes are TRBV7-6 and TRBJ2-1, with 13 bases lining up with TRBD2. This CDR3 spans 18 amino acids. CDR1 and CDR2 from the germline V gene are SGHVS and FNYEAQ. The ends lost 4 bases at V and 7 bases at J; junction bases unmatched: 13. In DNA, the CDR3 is TGTGCCAGCAGCTCCTCCCGTCGACTAGCGGGAGGACTAAATGAGCAGTTCTTC. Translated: CASSSSRRLAGGLNEQFF.